This T cell receptor (beta chain) was identified during a study of response to subunit inactivated influenza vaccine. This clonotype was picked up many times. Via MiXCR, TCRdb re-called the RT-PCR reads, giving one row per CDR3 protein. The sample includes 530,000 or so distinct CDR3 sequences, 12% of them seen just once. V gave up 0 bases and J gave up 6 bases, with 8 bases separating them. There are 14 residues in the CDR3. The TCR was taken from a man in his forties or fifties who received an inactivated influenza vaccine. The starting material was PBMCs from blood, obtained on the day of vaccination. The rearrangement uses TRBV12-3 or TRBV12-4 and TRBJ2-2; D uncertain. CDR3 nucleotides: TGTGCCAGCAGTTTAGCAGCCAGCGCCGGGGAGCTGTTTTTT. Translation gives CASSLAASAGELFF.